This TCR beta chain comes out of a study of T cell responses to AZD1222 COVID-19 vaccine. At the level of the study: Some second doses came at about 4 weeks and others at about 12 weeks; these were pooled. Study findings and constraints: Donors were largely white British and mainly female; clonal diversity was possibly underestimated.

Regarding this clone: Its specificity is not known.

The repertoire was sequenced with immunoSEQ multiplex PCR; TCRdb's copy has only in-frame clones and lacks some. The profile shows around 97,000 clones, 80% to 95% of them singletons. Germline V gives CDR1 LNHNV, CDR2 YYDKDF (reference sequence). The CDR3 has 15 amino acids. Trimming stripped 3 bases from V and 0 bases from J, with 6 bases between. The chain is built from TRBV15 and TRBJ2-6; D unresolved. Sample: peripheral blood, taken on day 0 of AZD1222 vaccination. This receptor was taken from an adult in good health. DNA for the CDR3: TGTGCCACCAGCAGGAGCGACTCTGGGGCCAACGTCCTGACTTTC. Translating gives CATSRSDSGANVLTF.